Shown below are 26 T cell receptor beta chains from a single sample sequenced in a study of Tregs in tolerant kidney transplant recipients. Method: immunoSEQ multiplex PCR; TCRdb's copy keeps in-frame clones and lacks some. The sample yields 25,000 to 35,000 clones, of which the top ten take up 6.5% to 8%. Material: CD8+ T cells from blood, obtained before the transplant. The receptor set was obtained from a human donor who received a combined kidney and bone marrow transplant.

In regard to this clone: The missing CDR3 end, 3 residues past where the read stops, is filled in from the germline J gene. The chain combines TRBV7-2 with TRBJ1-1, with D maybe TRBD1 (5 bases). The V end lost 5 bases, the J end lost 6 bases, and 10 bases lay between the germline ends. Germline-derived CDR1 and CDR2 are SGHTA and FQGNSA. The CDR3 is made up of 12 amino acids. Incomplete CDR3 DNA: TGTGCCAGCAGCAGCAGGGTATCTGAA. Translating gives CASSSRVSE. The full-length CDR3 reads as CASSSRVSEAFF.

About this clone itself: The sequence runs out 3 residues before the end of the CDR3; the remainder is reconstructed from the germline J gene. This chain connects TRBV30 to TRBJ1-1; no clear D gene. V was shortened by 1 base and J by 1 base, with 7 bases between the two germline ends. The CDR3 length is 13 residues. The germline V gene encodes CDR1 GTSNPN and CDR2 SVGIG (reference sequence). The CDR3 DNA, read in part, is TGTGCCTGGAGTGAATCCGGGAACACTGAA. The encoded protein is CAWSESGNTE. Given in full, the CDR3 is CAWSESGNTEAFF.

As to this clone: The DNA ends 3 residues before the CDR3 does, and the rest of the CDR3 is filled in from the germline J gene. The chain links TRBV7-2 to TRBJ2-1, with no clear D. The CDR3 runs to 12 residues. The V end was cut by 0 bases, the J end by 9 bases, with 6 bases between. CDR1 is SGHTA, CDR2 FQGNSA, per germline. The CDR3 DNA, read in part, is TGTGCCAGCAGCTTAGCAAGCACTGAG. This encodes CASSLASTE. The whole CDR3 region reads CASSLASTEQFF.

Comments on this clone: Coverage ceases 3 residues before the CDR3 finishes, and the germline J gene fills in the end. The rearrangement links TRBV5-6 to TRBJ1-6; 7 positions match TRBD1. This CDR3 contains 14 residues. The germline gives CDR1 SGHDT, CDR2 YYEEEE. The ends lost 4 bases at V and 7 bases at J; junction bases unmatched: 5. CDR3: CASSPTGNNSPLHF. The sequenced part of the CDR3 DNA is TGTGCCAGCAGCCCGACAGGGAACAATTCACCC.

Partial CDR3 DNA: TGTGCCAGCAGCCCTAGCTCCTACGAG. Translation gives CASSPSSYE. From start to end, the CDR3 is CASSPSSYEQYF. V usage is TRBV7-2 and J usage is TRBJ2-7; D unresolved. The CDR3 goes on 3 residues after the read ends, and that part is filled in from the germline J gene. The CDR3 sequence is 12 residues long. In germline, CDR1 is SGHTA, CDR2 FQGNSA. Trimming removed 5 bases from V and 0 bases from J, with 5 bases in between.

Turning to this clone: The read is 3 residues too short to cover the CDR3 end, so that end is filled in from the germline J gene. This sample also contains other DNA sequences that code for the same CDR3. This chain links TRBV30 with TRBJ2-7; 9 positions agree with TRBD1. This CDR3 has 15 amino acids. CDR1 and CDR2 from the germline V gene are GTSNPN and SVGIG (reference sequence). V lost 0 bases to trimming and J lost 3 bases; unmatched junction nucleotides: 6. CDR3 DNA, as far as it was read: TGTGCCTGGAGTGTCCTGGCGGGACAGGGCTACGAG. It yields the protein CAWSVLAGQGYE. The full CDR3 is CAWSVLAGQGYEQYF.

A note on this clone: Read data end 3 residues before the CDR3 end; the end is taken from the germline J gene. This chain connects TRBV29-1 to TRBJ2-1, with 12 nucleotides matching TRBD2. The V segment lost 6 bases and the J segment 3 bases; nucleotides outside the gene matches: 12. The CDR3 totals 17 residues. Germline V gene data show CDR1 as SQVTM and CDR2 as ANQGSEA. CDR3 sequence reads: CSVTGATSGRNYNEQFF. The CDR3 bases that were read are TGCAGCGTCACAGGGGCGACTAGCGGGAGAAACTACAATGAG.

To note about this clone: The read ends 3 residues early relative to the CDR3; the germline J gene fills the gap. The J gene is TRBJ2-1, the V gene TRBV7-2; no clear D. CDR1 SGHTA and CDR2 FQGNSA come from the germline V gene. Trimming took off 0 bases at V and 2 bases at J, with 5 bases between the two ends. The CDR3 is 14 amino acids. The CDR3 DNA, read in part, is TGTGCCAGCAGCTTAGCACTGGCCTACAATGAG. It encodes CASSLALAYNE. In full, the CDR3 is CASSLALAYNEQFF. Filled out from reference TRBV7-2 and TRBJ2-1, the complete variable domain reads GAGVSQSPSNKVTEKGKDVELRCDPISGHTALYWYRQSLGQGLEFLIYFQGNSAPDKSGLPSDRFSAERTGGSVSTLTIQRTQQEDSAVYLCASSLALAYNEQFFGPGTRLTVL.

On this clone: The sequenced fragment ends 3 residues before the CDR3 boundary, so the rest is inferred from the germline J gene. The J gene is TRBJ2-2, the V gene TRBV6-1; D not resolved. The CDR3 extends over 14 amino acids. The germline V gene has CDR1 MNHNS and CDR2 SASEGT. V was pared by 2 bases and J by 6 bases, with 10 bases between. Partial CDR3 DNA: TGTGCCAGCAGTGAATATCAGGAGCCCGGGGAG. Translating it yields CASSEYQEPGE. The whole CDR3 protein is CASSEYQEPGELFF.

Remarks on this clone: The CDR3 end is not reached by the read, which stops 3 residues before it; the germline J gene fills it in. The rearrangement joins TRBV6-2 or TRBV6-3 to TRBJ2-7, with TRBD2 matching 14 bases. Germline loops: CDR1 MNHEY, CDR2 SVGEGT. CDR3 size: 17 residues. V was pared by 2 bases and J by 3 bases, with 6 bases of the junction left unmatched. CDR3 DNA, as far as it was read: TGTGCCAGCAGTTACCGACAGGGACTAGCGGGAGACTACGAG. This codes for CASSYRQGLAGDYE. In full, the CDR3 is CASSYRQGLAGDYEQYF.

Comment on this clone: The CDR3 extends 3 residues past the end of the read, so its final part is completed from the germline J gene. The chain couples TRBV5-6 to TRBJ1-1; D is unclear. The V and J ends lost 4 bases and 1 base respectively, with 5 bases between them. The CDR3 contains 12 residues. Germline CDR1 reads SGHDT; CDR2 reads YYEEEE. The CDR3 DNA, read in part, is TGTGCCAGCAGCGGCGGGAACACTGAA. The encoded protein is CASSGGNTE. The whole CDR3 sequence reads CASSGGNTEAFF.

The sequenced part of the CDR3 DNA is TGCGCCAGCAGTCAATCTCGATCGGGGTTAGCCAAAAACATT. Translation gives CASSQSRSGLAKNI. The complete CDR3 sequence is CASSQSRSGLAKNIQYF. The chain couples TRBV23-1 to TRBJ2-4; D possibly corresponds to TRBD2 (5 bases). The read terminates 3 residues before the CDR3 end, so the remaining end is supplied by the germline J gene. TRBV23-1 is designated an ORF whose function remains uncertain. The germline V and J ends were trimmed by 0 bases and 0 bases, with 12 bases remaining between them. The CDR3 totals 17 residues.

Here the CDR3 reads CASSDPGQGRNGYTF. Partial CDR3 DNA: TGTGCCAGCAGTGACCCGGGACAGGGGAGGAATGGC. The genes are TRBV2 and TRBJ1-2; 10 bases match TRBD1. The DNA ends 3 residues before the CDR3 does, and the rest of the CDR3 is filled in from the germline J gene. V was clipped by 3 bases and J by 6 bases; unmatched bases: 7. The germline gives CDR1 SNHLY, CDR2 FYNNEI. The CDR3 is 15 residues long.

This clone is labeled medium-sized based on frequency. With the read ending 3 residues before the CDR3 end, the germline J gene is used to fill in that end. The chain joins TRBV5-1 to TRBJ2-3, with 7 bases that match TRBD1. Germline lookup yields CDR1 SGHRS and CDR2 YFSETQ. The length of the CDR3 is 16 residues. The junction had 9 bases not matched to a gene; V was cut back by 4 bases and J by 1 base. The part of the CDR3 DNA that was read is TGCGCCAGCAGCCCAGGGACAGACATTCGCACAGATACG. It specifies CASSPGTDIRTDT. In full, the CDR3 is CASSPGTDIRTDTQYF. Full variable domain (remainder filled in from reference TRBV5-1 and TRBJ2-3): KAGVTQTPRYLIKTRGQQVTLSCSPISGHRSVSWYQQTPGQGLQFLFEYFSETQRNKGNFPGRFSGRQFSNSRSEMNVSTLELGDSALYLCASSPGTDIRTDTQYFGPGTRLTVL.

A word on this clone: The DNA ends 3 residues before the CDR3 does, and the rest of the CDR3 is filled in from the germline J gene. The chain is built from TRBV19 and TRBJ2-1; 7 bases are a match to TRBD2. Germline CDR1 LNHDA, CDR2 SQIVND (reference sequence). The V gene end was trimmed by 7 bases and the J gene end by 0 bases; junction bases not matched to a gene: 6. The CDR3 covers 15 residues. CDR3 loop: CASTPAGSSYNEQFF. CDR3 DNA, as far as it was read: TGTGCCAGTACCCCAGCGGGAAGCTCCTACAATGAG.

For this clone: The read terminates 3 residues ahead of where the CDR3 ends, so the germline J gene completes it. This rearrangement joins TRBV19 to TRBJ2-1; a weak D match, TRBD1 (6 bases). Germline assignment: CDR1 LNHDA and CDR2 SQIVND (reference sequence). Deletions cut 5 bases from V and 5 bases from J, with 7 bases between. The CDR3 contains 12 residues. The CDR3 region is CASSWGHNEQFF. CDR3 bases read: TGTGCCAGTAGTTGGGGGCACAATGAG.

To note about this clone: The sequence runs out 3 residues before the end of the CDR3; the remainder is reconstructed from the germline J gene. V usage is TRBV19 and J usage is TRBJ1-2, with D perhaps TRBD1 (5 bases). This CDR3 contains 15 residues. Germline CDR1 reads LNHDA; CDR2 reads SQIVND (reference sequence). V lost 3 bases and J lost 3, with 14 bases in between. The CDR3 bases that were read are TGTGCCAGTAGTATGGGGCCCTACGGGCACTATGGC. The encoded protein is CASSMGPYGHYG. The entire CDR3 is CASSMGPYGHYGYTF.

Points on this clone: The read comes to an end 3 residues before the CDR3 does, leaving the germline J gene to fill in the end. J is TRBJ2-1 and V is TRBV2; 7 positions agree with TRBD2. The ends lost 6 bases at V and 6 bases at J; junction bases unmatched: 11. CDR1 and CDR2 from the germline V gene are SNHLY and FYNNEI. The CDR3 has 15 amino acids. The covered CDR3 bases are TGTGCCAGCAGACGAGCTAGCGGTTTGGTCAATGAG. This translates into CASRRASGLVNE. The entire CDR3 reads CASRRASGLVNEQFF.

On this clone: The read halts 3 residues ahead of the CDR3 end, with the missing end drawn from the germline J gene. J is TRBJ2-7 and V is TRBV7-7, with TRBD1 matching over 7 bases. CDR3 length: 13 amino acids. The junction had 1 base not matched to a gene; V was cut back by 1 base and J by 4 bases. From germline, CDR1 is SSHAT and CDR2 FNYEAQ (reference sequence). The CDR3 here is CASSLGDSYEQYF. The covered CDR3 bases are TGTGCCAGCAGCTTAGGGGACAGTTACGAG.

With regard to this clone: The read ends 3 residues before the CDR3 terminus; that terminus is restored from the germline J gene. The chain carries TRBV2 and TRBJ1-4, with no clear D. Germline V gene lookup returns CDR1 SNHLY and CDR2 FYNNEI. This CDR3 is 12 amino acids long. The germline V and J ends were trimmed by 6 bases and 8 bases, with 10 bases remaining between them. The CDR3 here is CASSAVKEKLFF. The CDR3 DNA, read in part, is TGTGCCAGCAGCGCAGTAAAAGAAAAA.

To note about this clone: The observed sequence ends 3 residues before the CDR3 terminus, with the missing tail filled in from the germline J gene. This sequence joins TRBV5-1 and TRBJ1-6; D may be TRBD1 (6 bases). CDR3 length: 14 amino acids. V gave up 0 bases and J gave up 9 bases, with 10 bases separating them. Germline assignment: CDR1 SGHRS and CDR2 YFSETQ. The CDR3 loop reads CASSLEGGVSPLHF. CDR3 DNA, as far as it was read: TGCGCCAGCAGCTTGGAGGGGGGGGTTTCACCC.

The sequenced CDR3 bases are TGTGCCAGCAGTCTTAGAACCACCTATAATTCACCC. Encoded protein: CASSLRTTYNSP. From start to end, the CDR3 is CASSLRTTYNSPLHF. This chain connects TRBV7-6 to TRBJ1-6; D remains ambiguous. The DNA ends 3 residues before the CDR3 does, and the rest of the CDR3 is filled in from the germline J gene. The germline V gene encodes CDR1 SGHVS and CDR2 FNYEAQ. The CDR3 covers 15 residues. V dropped 6 bases and J dropped 2 bases, with 11 bases sitting between them.

A remark on this clone: The same CDR3 arises from other DNA sequences in this sample as well. The CDR3 protein is CASSPTGAGELFF. CDR3 bases read: TGTGCCAGCAGCCCGACAGGGGCCGGGGAG. The rearrangement joins TRBV7-6 to TRBJ2-2; 8 bases agree with TRBD1. The read ends 3 residues early relative to the CDR3; the germline J gene fills the gap. The J segment lost 6 bases and the V segment lost 5 bases, leaving 2 bases of the junction unmatched. The CDR3 has 13 residues. Germline lookup yields CDR1 SGHVS and CDR2 FNYEAQ.

About this clone itself: The CDR3 is cut off 3 residues early in the read; its end comes from the germline J gene. This chain links TRBV2 with TRBJ2-1; TRBD2 aligns across 13 bases. Trimming at V came to 3 bases and at J to 4 bases, leaving 3 bases not matched to a gene. This CDR3 region has 16 residues. The germline CDR1 and CDR2 sequences are SNHLY and FYNNEI. CDR3 bases read: TGTGCCAGCAGTGAGAGACTAGCGGGAGGTTACAATGAG. This encodes CASSERLAGGYNE. The full CDR3 reads CASSERLAGGYNEQFF. Supplemented by reference TRBV2 and TRBJ2-1, the full variable domain reads EPEVTQTPSHQVTQMGQEVILRCVPISNHLYFYWYRQILGQKVEFLVSFYNNEISEKSEIFDDQFSVERPDGSNFTLKIRSTKLEDSAMYFCASSERLAGGYNEQFFGPGTRLTVL.

Concerning this clone itself: The read ends 3 residues before the CDR3 terminus; that terminus is restored from the germline J gene. This chain uses TRBV7-9 with TRBJ2-2, with a weak D call TRBD1 (6 bases). The CDR3 runs to 14 residues. The V and J ends lost 7 bases and 7 bases respectively, with 16 bases between them. Per the germline V gene, CDR1 is SEHNR and CDR2 is FQNEAQ (reference sequence). Partial CDR3 DNA: TGTGCCAGCATCCCGGCAGGGGTGAGCGGGGAG. Translating it yields CASIPAGVSGE. The CDR3 reads in full as CASIPAGVSGELFF.

On this clone: The DNA ends 3 residues before the CDR3 does, and the rest of the CDR3 is filled in from the germline J gene. V gene TRBV13 combines with J gene TRBJ1-1; unclear D gene. CDR3 length: 14 amino acids. V was clipped by 6 bases and J by 3 bases, with 14 bases between them. Germline CDR1 reads PRHDT; CDR2 reads FYEKMQ (reference sequence). The DNA read from the CDR3 is TGTGCCAGCAGTCGAATCCCGGGTGACACTGAA. Its translation is CASSRIPGDTE. The whole CDR3 protein is CASSRIPGDTEAFF.